The 10 T cell receptor beta chains given below trace back to one sample, sequenced in a study of T cells expressing NK-cell markers. For each CDR3 protein, TCRdb gives one entry from its re-call of the 5' RACE reads, without DNA. The listing records approximately 380,000 distinct CDR3 sequences. The sequenced material came from blood T cells: a sorted CD56 or NKG2C T cell subset, CD4+ or CD8+ T cells, or bulk PBMC T cells (not recorded which). The receptors originated from a man aged 18 to 69 in good health.

J is TRBJ2-3 and V is TRBV20-1; there is no DNA to check the TCRdb D call of TRBD2. CDR1 is DFQATT and CDR2 is SNEGSKA in the germline V gene (reference sequence). The CDR3 has 15 residues. The CDR3 loop reads CSAPERGGLADTQYF.

The V call is TRBV6-1, the J call TRBJ2-1; TCRdb indicates TRBD2, and absent DNA this call remains unverified. Germline V gene sequence: CDR1 MNHNS, CDR2 SASEGT. The CDR3 extends over 21 amino acids. This CDR3 reads CASSEQSVRGTFRPRYNEQFF.

This rearrangement joins TRBV6-1 to TRBJ2-1; TCRdb calls TRBD1, which cannot be checked without DNA. The CDR3 covers 17 residues. Germline-derived CDR1 and CDR2 are MNHNS and SASEGT. The CDR3 spells CASSRDYPLSSYNEQFF.

CDR3 residues: CSVRRSSRSTDTQYF. The rearrangement uses TRBV29-1 and TRBJ2-3. Germline V gene data show CDR1 as SQVTM and CDR2 as ANQGSEA. There are 15 residues in the CDR3.

This rearrangement joins TRBV7-2 to TRBJ1-6; TCRdb calls TRBD1, which cannot be checked without DNA. The CDR3 has 15 residues. The germline CDR1 and CDR2 sequences are SGHTA and FQGNSA. CDR3: CASTPTGQNNSPLHF.

The chain recombines TRBV20-1 with TRBJ1-4; without DNA, the TCRdb call of TRBD1 cannot be checked. This CDR3 comprises 14 residues. Looked up from germline, CDR1 is DFQATT and CDR2 is SNEGSKA (reference sequence). The chain's CDR3 is CSAPNRDRAEKLFF.

This chain joins TRBV20-1 and TRBJ2-7; the D gene TCRdb calls, TRBD1, cannot be checked with no DNA. The CDR3 totals 15 residues. Germline V lookup: CDR1 DFQATT, CDR2 SNEGSKA (reference sequence). The CDR3 region is CSAQPARGGSYEQYF.

This sequence joins TRBV10-3 and TRBJ1-1; TCRdb's D call, TRBD1, is unchecked because there is no DNA. CDR1 and CDR2 (germline): ENHRY, SYGVKD. The CDR3 is 16 amino acids. CDR3 amino acids: CAISGGWGGLNTEAFF.

The chain uses TRBV12-3 or TRBV12-4 and TRBJ2-1; TCRdb lists TRBD1, though no DNA is available to test this call. CDR3 length equals 13 residues. CDR3 sequence: CASSPAGGREQFF.

The V gene is TRBV12-3 or TRBV12-4, the J gene TRBJ1-4. The CDR3 is 14 amino acids. CDR3 in amino acids: CASSFRATNEKLFF.